One sample yielded the 12 T cell receptor beta chains listed below, sequenced in a study of T cell repertoires in cytomegalovirus infection. These receptors' targets are unknown. TCRdb redid the calling of the reads with MiXCR, one entry per CDR3 protein. The sample lists some 480,000 distinct CDR3 sequences, about 33% occurring once. Material: cultured PBMCs, obtained from culture after CMV antigen stimulation. Receptors originate from a human donor in good health (CMV status not recorded). Some clones in this sample may be carry-over from other donors' samples.

The sample holds a few counts of this clonotype. V and J are TRBV30 and TRBJ1-5; no clear D gene. Germline loops: CDR1 GTSNPN, CDR2 SVGIG (reference sequence). V lost 2 bases and J 2 bases, leaving 7 bases between the germline ends. This CDR3 comprises 13 residues. The CDR3 spells CAWSIGRNQPQHF. CDR3 nucleotide sequence: TGTGCCTGGAGTATAGGGCGCAATCAGCCCCAGCATTTT.

The V and J genes are TRBV12-3 or TRBV12-4 and TRBJ2-1; 14 bases line up with TRBD2. CDR3 length equals 16 residues. After removal of 5 bases from V and 9 bases from J, the junction contained 9 bases not matched to a gene. The CDR3 here is CASSPGTSGSNGEQFF. The CDR3 DNA reads as TGTGCCAGCAGTCCGGGGACTAGCGGGAGTAATGGTGAGCAGTTCTTC.

This clonotype was recorded many times. This chain joins TRBV7-9 and TRBJ2-7; maybe TRBD2 (5 bases). The V gene's germline CDR1 is SEHNR and CDR2 FQNEAQ (reference sequence). Trimming stripped 1 base from V and 0 bases from J, with 10 bases between. This CDR3 region has 15 residues. CDR3 nucleotide sequence: TGTGCCAGCAGCTTAGATGGGAGTCCCTCCTACGAGCAGTACTTC. This codes for CASSLDGSPSYEQYF.

At least ten counts were recorded for this clonotype. This rearrangement joins TRBV4-1 to TRBJ1-4, with D perhaps TRBD1 (5 bases). The V and J ends lost 3 bases and 0 bases respectively, with 17 bases between them. The CDR3 is 18 amino acids. In germline, CDR1 is MGHRA, CDR2 YSYEKL. This chain's CDR3 is CASSHPRGGDATNEKLFF. Here the CDR3 DNA reads TGCGCCAGCAGCCACCCACGGGGGGGAGATGCAACTAATGAAAAACTGTTTTTT.

The chain has TRBV6-2 or TRBV6-3 and TRBJ2-7; D perhaps matches TRBD2 (5 bases). Germline-derived CDR1 and CDR2 are MNHEY and SVGEGT. V was pared by 0 bases and J by 4 bases, with 7 bases between. The CDR3 contains 13 residues. For the CDR3, the DNA is TGTGCCAGCAGTTACTCACTAGTTTACGAGCAGTACTTC. Translated, it gives CASSYSLVYEQYF.

This clonotype occurred a few times. The J gene is TRBJ1-3, the V gene TRBV6-4, with TRBD1 as a possible D gene (6 bases). V was trimmed by 6 bases and J by 2 bases, leaving 14 bases between them. The CDR3 consists of 15 residues. Looked up from germline, CDR1 is MRHNA and CDR2 is SNTAGT. The CDR3 region is CASSLPGGPGNTIYF. The CDR3 DNA is TGTGCCAGCAGCCTCCCCGGGGGGCCTGGAAACACCATATATTTT.

The rearrangement joins TRBV10-3 to TRBJ1-1, with 7 bases lining up with TRBD1. Germline V gene lookup returns CDR1 ENHRY and CDR2 SYGVKD. The CDR3 is 15 amino acids. The junction had 12 bases not matched to a gene; V was cut back by 8 bases and J by 3 bases. CDR3 in DNA: TGTGCCATCGGACTCCGGGAGGGGGCGGACACTGAAGCTTTCTTT. This translates into CAIGLREGADTEAFF.

This clonotype showed up just once. The CDR3 coding sequence is TGTGCCAGCAGTTTAGGGACAGGATCGGAAGAGCAGTACTTC. It translates to CASSLGTGSEEQYF. This sequence joins TRBV28 and TRBJ2-7; TRBD1 matches 8 bases. The CDR3 extends over 14 amino acids. In germline, CDR1 is MDHEN, CDR2 SYDVKM. Trimming removed 2 bases from V and 7 bases from J; junction bases left unmatched: 7.

The chain recombines TRBV27 with TRBJ2-1; tentatively, D is TRBD2 (7 bases). This CDR3 comprises 18 residues. Trimming shortened V by 5 bases and J by 2 bases, and 22 bases separated the two germline ends. Germline values: CDR1 MNHEY, CDR2 SMNVEV (reference sequence). The CDR3 sequence: CASSPLGGSGIAYNEQFF. The CDR3 nucleotides are TGTGCCAGCAGTCCCCTCGGGGGCAGCGGGATCGCCTACAATGAGCAGTTCTTC.

The chain combines TRBV7-2 with TRBJ2-2; 8 positions match TRBD2. The V gene's germline CDR1 is SGHTA and CDR2 FQGNSA. Trimming removed 4 bases from V and 0 bases from J; junction bases left unmatched: 4. The CDR3 is made up of 16 amino acids. Here the CDR3 DNA reads TGTGCCAGCAGCTACCCTAGCGGGCCGAACACCGGGGAGCTGTTTTTT. This sequence encodes CASSYPSGPNTGELFF.

In this sample, this clonotype turned up a few times. CDR3 loop: CASSSGTGDYSNQPQHF. DNA for the CDR3: TGTGCCAGCAGCTCCGGGACAGGGGATTATAGCAATCAGCCCCAGCATTTT. The chain couples TRBV12-3 or TRBV12-4 to TRBJ1-5, with TRBD1 matching 10 bases. The CDR3 spans 17 residues. V shed 6 bases, J shed 0 bases, and the junction held 8 bases outside the gene matches.

V gene TRBV5-4 combines with J gene TRBJ2-7, with 7 nucleotides matching TRBD1. The ends lost 4 bases at V and 5 bases at J; junction bases unmatched: 9. CDR1 is SGHNT, CDR2 YYREEE, per germline (reference sequence). The CDR3 contains 14 residues. Written as DNA, the CDR3 is TGTGCCAGCAGCAGAGGGGACAGTTCAGACGAGCAGTACTTC. Amino acid sequence: CASSRGDSSDEQYF.